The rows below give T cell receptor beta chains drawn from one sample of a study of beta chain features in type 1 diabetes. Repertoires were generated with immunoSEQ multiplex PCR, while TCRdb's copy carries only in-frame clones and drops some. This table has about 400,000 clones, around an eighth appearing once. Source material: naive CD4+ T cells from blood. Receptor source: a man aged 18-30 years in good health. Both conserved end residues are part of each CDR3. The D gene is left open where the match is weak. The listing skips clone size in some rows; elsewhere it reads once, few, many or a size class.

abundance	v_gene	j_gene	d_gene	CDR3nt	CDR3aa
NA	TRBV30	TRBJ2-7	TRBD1	TGTGCCTGGAGTGCAGGGGGTGGCTACGAGCAGTACTTC	CAWSAGGGYEQYF
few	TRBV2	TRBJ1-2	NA	TGTGCCAGCACCTCAGGGATCTATGGCTACACCTTC	CASTSGIYGYTF
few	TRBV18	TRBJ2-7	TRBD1	TGTGCCAGCTCACCAAGAGAACAGGGGGGCGAGCAGTACTTC	CASSPREQGGEQYF
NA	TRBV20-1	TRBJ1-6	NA	TGCAGTGCTTCGGGACACCTCCCCCTCCACTTT	CSASGHLPLHF
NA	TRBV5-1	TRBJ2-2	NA	TGCGCCAGCAGCTCTTCCGGGACAACCAACACCGGGGAGCTGTTTTTT	CASSSSGTTNTGELFF
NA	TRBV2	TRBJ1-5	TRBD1	TGTGCCAGCAGGGACAGGGTGCGCGATCAGCCCCAGCATTTT	CASRDRVRDQPQHF
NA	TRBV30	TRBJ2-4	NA	TGTGCCTGGAGTTTAGCGGTGCTAGCCAAAAACATTCAGTACTTC	CAWSLAVLAKNIQYF
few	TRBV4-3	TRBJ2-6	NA	TGCGCCAGCAGCCTTTTTTCCTTGTCTGGGGCCAACGTCCTGACTTTC	CASSLFSLSGANVLTF
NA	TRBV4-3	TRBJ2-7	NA	TGCGCCAGCAGCCAAGATCGGCAGGGAACGATCTACGAGCAGTACTTC	CASSQDRQGTIYEQYF
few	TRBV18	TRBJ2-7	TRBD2	TGTGCCAGCTCACCATCGGGGACTAGCGGGAGCTCAGGGACTTACGAGCAGTACTTC	CASSPSGTSGSSGTYEQYF
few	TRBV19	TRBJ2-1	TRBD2	TGTGCCAGTAGGCCACTAGCGGGAGCCGCCAAGATAAAGCAGTTCTTC	CASRPLAGAAKIKQFF
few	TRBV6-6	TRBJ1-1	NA	TGTGCCAGCGAGAACAGGGAGAACACTGAAGCTTTCTTT	CASENRENTEAFF
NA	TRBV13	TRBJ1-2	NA	TGTGCCAGCAAGGGGAATAGGTATGGCTACACCTTC	CASKGNRYGYTF
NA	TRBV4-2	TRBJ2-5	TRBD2	TGTGCCAGCAGCCATGGGGCGGGGGGGCAAGAGACCCAGTACTTC	CASSHGAGGQETQYF
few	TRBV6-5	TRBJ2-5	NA	TGTGCCAGCAGAGCCGGAGGAGGGGAGACCCAGTACTTC	CASRAGGGETQYF
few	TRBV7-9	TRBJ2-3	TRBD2	TGTGCCAGCAGCAATTTCCTCAAGGCTAGCGGGAGGGAGGATACGCAGTATTTT	CASSNFLKASGREDTQYF
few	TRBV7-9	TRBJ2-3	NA	TGTGCCAGCAGCTGGGGCAGCACAGATACGCAGTATTTT	CASSWGSTDTQYF
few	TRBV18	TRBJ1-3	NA	TGTGCCAGCTCAACAGGGACGGGTTCTGGAAACACCATATATTTT	CASSTGTGSGNTIYF
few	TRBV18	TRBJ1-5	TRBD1	TGTGCCAGCACCGGACAGGGTAACAATCAGCCCCAGCATTTT	CASTGQGNNQPQHF
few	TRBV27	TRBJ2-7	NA	TGTGCCAGCAGTTTGGACAGCTCCCAGTACGAGCAGTACTTC	CASSLDSSQYEQYF
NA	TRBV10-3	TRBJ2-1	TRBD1	TGTGCCATCTCCCCGGGACAGGGTCTGAACAATGAGCAGTTCTTC	CAISPGQGLNNEQFF
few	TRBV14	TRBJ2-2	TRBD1	TGTGCCAGCAGCCAATCCGACAGGGCGGCCGGGGAGCTGTTTTTT	CASSQSDRAAGELFF
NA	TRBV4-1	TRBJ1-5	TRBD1	TGCGCCAGCAGCCAAGGCCTACAGGGGGCAGGCAATCAGCCCCAGCATTTT	CASSQGLQGAGNQPQHF
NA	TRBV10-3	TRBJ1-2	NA	TGTGCCATCAGTGAGCCGAATCCACAGGGAGATGGCTACACCTTC	CAISEPNPQGDGYTF
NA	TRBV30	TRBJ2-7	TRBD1	TGTGCCTGGAGCCGGGACAGGACTCTTTTAGAGCAGTACTTC	CAWSRDRTLLEQYF
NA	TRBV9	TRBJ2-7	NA	TGTGCCAGCAGCCCAGGGGGGACCCAACCCTACGAGCAGTACTTC	CASSPGGTQPYEQYF
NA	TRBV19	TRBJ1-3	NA	TGTGCCAGTATTGCCGACAGACGAACTGGAAACACCATATATTTT	CASIADRRTGNTIYF
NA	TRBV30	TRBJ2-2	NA	TGTGCCTGGACCCCTCTCCTGGCTGCCGGGGAGCTGTTTTTT	CAWTPLLAAGELFF
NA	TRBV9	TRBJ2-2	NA	TGTGCCAGCAGCGTCGCGGGGCGGAGCGGTGGGGAGCTGTTTTTT	CASSVAGRSGGELFF
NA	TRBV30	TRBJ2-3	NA	TGTGCCTGGACCCGGGACTCCTACACAGATACGCAGTATTTT	CAWTRDSYTDTQYF
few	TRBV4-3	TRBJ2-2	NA	TGCGCCAGCAGCCTGCCCCCAGGGGTGGGCACCGGGGAGCTGTTTTTT	CASSLPPGVGTGELFF
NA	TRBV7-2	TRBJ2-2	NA	TGTGCCAGCAGCTTAGCATGGTCTGCGGCAGCCTCGAACACCGGGGAGCTGTTTTTT	CASSLAWSAAASNTGELFF
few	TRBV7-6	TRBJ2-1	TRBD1	TGTGCCAGCAGCCCACAGTACAGGGGGCTCAATGAGCAGTTCTTC	CASSPQYRGLNEQFF
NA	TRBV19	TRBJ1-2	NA	TGTGCCAGTAGTATTTTGGGCAGTAACTATGGCTACACCTTC	CASSILGSNYGYTF
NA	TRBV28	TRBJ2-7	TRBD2	TGTGCCAGCAAGGGACTAGGGTACGACTCGTACGAGCAGTACTTC	CASKGLGYDSYEQYF